The 11 T cell receptor beta chains below come from one sample, sequenced in a study of neoadjuvant anti-PD-1 for oral cavity cancer. The method was immunoSEQ multiplex PCR; TCRdb's version includes in-frame clones alone and lacks a portion of them. The sample contains some 7,400 clones, around 46% of which appear only once. Specimen: tumor tissue, collected before nivolumab (anti-PD-1) treatment. The receptors here all came from a person aged 40 to 85 with oral cavity squamous cell carcinoma.

This clone turned up a few times. The chain's CDR3 is CASSSLAGLGKNIQYF. As DNA, the CDR3 is TGTGCCAGCAGTTCGTTAGCGGGATTGGGCAAAAACATTCAGTACTTC. This chain joins TRBV6-6 and TRBJ2-4; 8 bases map to TRBD2. CDR3 length equals 16 residues. The trim removed 4 bases at V and 3 bases at J, leaving 8 bases unmatched. Germline CDR1 is MNHNY and CDR2 is SVGAGI (reference sequence).

This clone has a handful of counts. The chain recombines TRBV14 with TRBJ1-2; maybe TRBD1 (5 bases). Germline-derived CDR1 and CDR2 are SGHDN and FVKESK. The V gene lost 0 bases and the J gene lost 3 bases, with 8 bases spanning the gap. The CDR3 contains 14 residues. The CDR3 here is CASSQDRGYYGYTF. The CDR3 DNA reads TGTGCCAGCAGCCAAGACCGGGGGTACTATGGCTACACCTTC.

This clone came up a few times. V usage is TRBV2 and J usage is TRBJ2-7, with 7 bases that match TRBD2. The CDR3 is 13 amino acids. J gave up 2 bases and V 6 bases, and 4 bases lay outside the gene matches. CDR1 is SNHLY and CDR2 is FYNNEI in the germline V gene. The CDR3 sequence: CASRGGSAYEQYF. For the CDR3, the DNA is TGTGCCAGCAGGGGGGGGTCGGCCTACGAGCAGTACTTC.

This rearrangement joins TRBV7-8 to TRBJ1-1; no reliable D call. The V end was cut by 2 bases, the J end by 2 bases, with 15 bases between. The CDR3 has 16 residues. In germline, CDR1 is SGHVS, CDR2 FQNEAQ. CDR3 DNA: TGTGCCAGCAGCTTACAGCCGACCTTAGTAAACACTGAAGCTTTCTTT. It encodes CASSLQPTLVNTEAFF.

The rearrangement links TRBV7-9 to TRBJ2-5; 7 nucleotides agree with TRBD1. Judging by the DNA end, TRBJ2-7 fits better; the J call may be wrong. CDR3 size: 15 residues. Germline loops: CDR1 SEHNR, CDR2 FQNEAQ (reference sequence). CDR3 nucleotide sequence: TGTGCCAGCAGCTCCACCCGGGACAGAGGGAGCGAGCAGTACTTC. Amino acid sequence: CASSSTRDRGSEQYF.

This chain uses TRBV4-1 with TRBJ2-7, with D perhaps TRBD1 or TRBD2 (7 bases each). The CDR3 length is 16 residues. Trimming stripped 4 bases from V and 3 bases from J, with 19 bases between. Germline V gives CDR1 MGHRA, CDR2 YSYEKL. The CDR3 is CASSPRGGQRGYEQYF. CDR3 coding DNA: TGCGCCAGCAGCCCCAGGGGGGGGCAAAGGGGCTACGAGCAGTACTTC.

This clone was counted once. Written as DNA, the CDR3 is TGTGCCAGCAGTTTAGGCCTAGCGGTGAACACCGGGGAGCTGTTTTTT. Translation: CASSLGLAVNTGELFF. The rearrangement links TRBV6-5 to TRBJ2-2, with TRBD2 matching 7 bases. V lost 4 bases and J lost 1; bases outside the gene matches: 6. Germline assignment: CDR1 MNHEY and CDR2 SVGAGI. This CDR3 is 16 amino acids long.

The rearrangement joins TRBV15 to TRBJ2-7; 9 bases map to TRBD1. The CDR3 extends over 14 amino acids. Germline values: CDR1 LNHNV, CDR2 YYDKDF (reference sequence). With V trimmed by 5 bases and J by 6 bases, 8 bases remained unmatched. CDR3 coding DNA: TGTGCCACCAGCCCCCCCGGGACAGGGACCGAGCAGTACTTC. This translates into CATSPPGTGTEQYF. The complete variable domain, with remaining parts taken from reference TRBV15 and TRBJ2-7, reads DAMVIQNPRYQVTQFGKPVTLSCSQTLNHNVMYWYQQKSSQAPKLLFHYYDKDFNNEADTPDNFQSRRPNTSFCFLDIRSPGLGDTAMYLCATSPPGTGTEQYFGPGTRLTVT.

The table lists this clone with a few counts. V gene TRBV7-9 combines with J gene TRBJ2-6, with D perhaps matching TRBD1 or TRBD2 (5 bases each). The germline V and J ends were trimmed by 3 bases and 6 bases, with 12 bases remaining between them. Germline CDR1 and CDR2: SEHNR and FQNEAQ (reference sequence). The CDR3 sequence is 15 residues long. CDR3 DNA sequence: TGTGCCAGCAGCTTCGGGGCGGCATCGGCCAACGTCCTGACTTTC. This codes for CASSFGAASANVLTF.

The chain employs TRBV5-3 and TRBJ2-1, with 12 bases identical to TRBD1. TRBV5-3 is filed as an ORF, its function uncertain. The V gene end was trimmed by 4 bases and the J gene end by 0 bases; junction bases not matched to a gene: 14. This CDR3 has 20 residues. For the CDR3, the DNA is TGTGCCAGAAGCCCACGGGACAGGGGGCCAGCGCGAATCTCCTACAATGAGCAGTTCTTC. Its protein product is CARSPRDRGPARISYNEQFF.

The genes are TRBV6-5 and TRBJ1-1, with 9 bases lining up with TRBD1. Trimming cost V 6 bases and J 3 bases; bases outside gene matches: 2. Germline V gene lookup returns CDR1 MNHEY and CDR2 SVGAGI. This CDR3 comprises 13 residues. CDR3 coding DNA: TGTGCCAGCAGAACAGGGGGCGACACTGAAGCTTTCTTT. Translated: CASRTGGDTEAFF.